This passage covers 2 T cell receptor beta chains from one sample sequenced in a study of CD8 T cells in ankylosing spondylitis. TCRdb ran MiXCR on the 5' RACE reads and lists one entry per CDR3 protein. In the table there are almost 250,000 distinct CDR3 sequences, 32% of which are singletons. Sequenced input: blood, either unsorted or a sorted T cell fraction (not recorded which). All receptors derive from a male donor with ankylosing spondylitis or in good health (not recorded which).

The V call is TRBV20-1, the J call TRBJ1-2, with D maybe TRBD1 (5 bases). Trimming removed 1 base from V and 7 bases from J, with 7 bases in between. Looked up from germline, CDR1 is DFQATT and CDR2 is SNEGSKA (reference sequence). The CDR3 has 11 amino acids. CDR3 sequence (DNA): TGCAGTGCTAGAGTGGGACCTGGCTACACCTTC. Residues: CSARVGPGYTF.

The CDR3 sequence: CASSLVTGGYTF. The CDR3, as DNA: TGTGCCAGCAGCTTGGTGACTGGGGGCTACACCTTC. V is TRBV5-5 and J is TRBJ1-2; D gene unclear. Trimming left V 0 bases short and J 8 bases short, with 8 bases between. CDR1 SGHKS and CDR2 YYEKEE come from the germline V gene (reference sequence). There are 12 residues in the CDR3.